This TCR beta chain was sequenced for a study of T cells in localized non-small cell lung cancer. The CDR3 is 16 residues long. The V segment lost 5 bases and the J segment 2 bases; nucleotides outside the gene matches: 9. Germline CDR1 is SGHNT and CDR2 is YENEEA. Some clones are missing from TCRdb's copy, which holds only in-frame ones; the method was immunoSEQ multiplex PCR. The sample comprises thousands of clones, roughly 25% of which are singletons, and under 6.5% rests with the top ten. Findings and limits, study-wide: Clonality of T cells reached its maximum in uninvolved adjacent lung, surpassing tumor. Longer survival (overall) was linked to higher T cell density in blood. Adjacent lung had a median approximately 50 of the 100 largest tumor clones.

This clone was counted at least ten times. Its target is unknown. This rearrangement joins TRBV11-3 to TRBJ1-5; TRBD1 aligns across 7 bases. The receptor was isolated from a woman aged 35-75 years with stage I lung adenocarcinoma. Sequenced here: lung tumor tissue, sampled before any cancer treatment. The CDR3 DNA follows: TGTGCCAGCAGCCACCAAACAGGGGCCGGCAATCAGCCCCAGCATTTT. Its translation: CASSHQTGAGNQPQHF.